The 10 T cell receptor beta chains below were found in one sample sequenced in a study of early T cells in non-severe SARS-CoV-2 infection. TCRdb ran MiXCR on the 5' RACE reads and lists one entry per CDR3 protein. Altogether approximately 40,000 distinct CDR3 sequences are present, under 7.5% being singletons, with the ten largest covering roughly 20%. Sample: whole blood, taken at baseline. These receptors all stem from an adult who was a healthcare worker with PCR-confirmed SARS-CoV-2 infection or an uninfected control (not recorded which).

This clonotype has only a few counts. The genes are TRBV5-1 and TRBJ1-3, with D possibly matching TRBD1 (5 bases). V was pared by 0 bases and J by 0 bases, with 10 bases between. Germline CDR1 reads SGHRS; CDR2 reads YFSETQ. The CDR3 runs to 16 residues. The CDR3 loop reads CASSLVAGSSGNTIYF. The CDR3 nucleotides read TGCGCCAGCAGCTTGGTCGCAGGGAGCTCTGGAAACACCATATATTTT. Full variable domain (missing parts from reference TRBV5-1 and TRBJ1-3): KAGVTQTPRYLIKTRGQQVTLSCSPISGHRSVSWYQQTPGQGLQFLFEYFSETQRNKGNFPGRFSGRQFSNSRSEMNVSTLELGDSALYLCASSLVAGSSGNTIYFGEGSWLTVV.

This clonotype has only a few counts. CDR3 protein: CASSFLVRTGEEQFF. The CDR3 coding sequence is TGTGCCAGCAGCTTCCTTGTAAGGACAGGTGAGGAGCAGTTCTTC. The gene calls are TRBV11-2 and TRBJ2-1, with TRBD1 identical over 7 bases. CDR3 length equals 15 residues. Germline CDR1 is SGHAT and CDR2 is FQNNGV. V dropped 3 bases and J dropped 10; count of bases not matched to a gene: 12.

This clonotype came up many times. CDR3 region: CASRPGQANTGELFF. The CDR3 DNA sequence: TGTGCCAGCAGGCCGGGACAGGCGAACACCGGGGAGCTGTTTTTT. The V and J genes are TRBV7-9 and TRBJ2-2, with TRBD1 matching 8 bases. The germline CDR1 and CDR2 sequences are SEHNR and FQNEAQ (reference sequence). The CDR3 spans 15 residues. The V segment lost 6 bases and the J segment 0 bases; nucleotides outside the gene matches: 3. Full variable domain (missing parts from reference TRBV7-9 and TRBJ2-2): DTGVSQNPRHKITKRGQNVTFRCDPISEHNRLYWYRQTLGQGPEFLTYFQNEAQLEKSRLLSDRFSAERPKGSFSTLEIQRTEQGDSAMYLCASRPGQANTGELFFGEGSRLTVL.

The chain employs TRBV5-8 and TRBJ1-1, with TRBD1 matching 7 bases. The germline gives CDR1 SGHTS, CDR2 YDEGEE. Losses at the gene ends were 2 bases for V and 11 bases for J; bases not matched to a gene: 9. This CDR3 is built from 13 residues. Here the CDR3 reads CASSFSPAGGAFF. CDR3 coding DNA: TGTGCCAGCAGCTTCTCACCGGCAGGGGGGGCTTTCTTT.

This clonotype was detected only a few times. This chain connects TRBV28 to TRBJ2-3; no firm D call. Trimming cost V 3 bases and J 4 bases, with 11 bases left between them. The CDR3 loop spans 14 amino acids. CDR1 is MDHEN and CDR2 is SYDVKM in the germline V gene. The CDR3 DNA reads TGTGCCAGCAGTTTGTCACTCGGGCCAGATACGCAGTATTTT. Translated: CASSLSLGPDTQYF. Complete variable domain (other parts from reference TRBV28 and TRBJ2-3): DVKVTQSSRYLVKRTGEKVFLECVQDMDHENMFWYRQDPGLGLRLIYFSYDVKMKEKGDIPEGYSVSREKKERFSLILESASTNQTSMYLCASSLSLGPDTQYFGPGTRLTVL.

This clonotype is labeled as medium-sized. This chain connects TRBV5-8 to TRBJ1-2; 7 bases fit TRBD1. The J segment lost 8 bases and the V segment lost 0 bases, leaving 7 bases of the junction unmatched. The CDR3 runs 14 residues. Per the germline V gene, CDR1 is SGHTS and CDR2 is YDEGEE. The CDR3 is CASSLDRGAGGYTF. For the CDR3, the DNA is TGTGCCAGCAGCTTGGACAGGGGCGCAGGAGGCTACACCTTC.

This clonotype came up many times. The chain combines TRBV6-5 with TRBJ2-7; 10 nucleotides match TRBD2. This CDR3 region has 16 residues. Germline V gene data show CDR1 as MNHEY and CDR2 as SVGAGI. V lost 6 bases to trimming and J lost 4 bases; unmatched junction nucleotides: 12. The CDR3 DNA sequence: TGTGCCAGCAGATCTCCCGCCGGGACTAGCGCTTACGAGCAGTACTTC. It is translated as CASRSPAGTSAYEQYF.

There are many counts of this clonotype. This rearrangement joins TRBV7-8 to TRBJ2-2, with D possibly being TRBD1 (5 bases). The ends were cut back, 1 base at V and 1 base at J, with 13 bases in the middle. This CDR3 is built from 17 residues. In germline, CDR1 is SGHVS, CDR2 FQNEAQ. Here the CDR3 reads CASSLVAGPWNTGELFF. The CDR3 nucleotides read TGTGCCAGCAGCTTAGTGGCAGGGCCTTGGAACACCGGGGAGCTGTTTTTT.

The sample holds many counts of this clonotype. This sequence joins TRBV4-1 and TRBJ2-2; 7 bases map to TRBD1. After removal of 1 base from V and 7 bases from J, the junction contained 6 bases not matched to a gene. This CDR3 has 15 amino acids. CDR1 is MGHRA and CDR2 is YSYEKL in the germline V gene. CDR3 region: CASSQVGRGIGELFF. CDR3 coding DNA: TGCGCCAGCAGCCAAGTGGGCAGGGGGATCGGGGAGCTGTTTTTT.

The V and J genes are TRBV4-1 and TRBJ1-1; D not resolved. The CDR3 consists of 13 residues. Germline loops: CDR1 MGHRA, CDR2 YSYEKL. The V end was cut by 0 bases, the J end by 3 bases, with 5 bases between. The CDR3 nucleotides are TGCGCCAGCAGCCAAGAAACTTACACTGAAGCTTTCTTT. Protein sequence: CASSQETYTEAFF.